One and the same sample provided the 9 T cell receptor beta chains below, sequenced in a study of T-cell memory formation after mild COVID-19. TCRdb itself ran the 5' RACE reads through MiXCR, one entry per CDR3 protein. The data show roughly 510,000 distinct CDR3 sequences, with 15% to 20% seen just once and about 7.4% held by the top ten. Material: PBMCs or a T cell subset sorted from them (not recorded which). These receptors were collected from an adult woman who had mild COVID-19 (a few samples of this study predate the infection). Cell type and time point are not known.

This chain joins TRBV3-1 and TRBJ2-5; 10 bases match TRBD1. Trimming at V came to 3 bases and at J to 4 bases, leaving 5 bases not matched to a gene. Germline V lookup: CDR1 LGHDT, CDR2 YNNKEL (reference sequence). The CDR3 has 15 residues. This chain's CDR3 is CASSHATGGLETQYF. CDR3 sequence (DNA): TGTGCCAGCAGCCATGCGACAGGGGGCTTAGAGACCCAGTACTTC.

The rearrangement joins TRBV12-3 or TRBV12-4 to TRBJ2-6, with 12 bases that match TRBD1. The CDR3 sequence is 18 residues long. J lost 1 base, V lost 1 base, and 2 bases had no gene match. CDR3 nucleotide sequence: TGTGCCAGCAGTTTAGGGGACAGGGGGCGTTCTGGGGCCAACGTCCTGACTTTC. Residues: CASSLGDRGRSGANVLTF.

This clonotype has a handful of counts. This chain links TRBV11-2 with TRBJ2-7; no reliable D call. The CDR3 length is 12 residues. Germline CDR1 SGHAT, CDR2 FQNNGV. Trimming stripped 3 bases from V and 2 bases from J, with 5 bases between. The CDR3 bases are TGTGCCAGCAGCTTCAATGCCTACGAGCAGTACTTC. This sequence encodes CASSFNAYEQYF.

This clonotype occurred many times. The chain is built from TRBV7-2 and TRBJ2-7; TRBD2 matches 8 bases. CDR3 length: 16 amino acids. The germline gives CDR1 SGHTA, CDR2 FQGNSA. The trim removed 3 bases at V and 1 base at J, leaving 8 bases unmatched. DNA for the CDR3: TGTGCCAGCAGCTTGACCGGGACTAGTTATTCCTACGAGCAGTACTTC. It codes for CASSLTGTSYSYEQYF.

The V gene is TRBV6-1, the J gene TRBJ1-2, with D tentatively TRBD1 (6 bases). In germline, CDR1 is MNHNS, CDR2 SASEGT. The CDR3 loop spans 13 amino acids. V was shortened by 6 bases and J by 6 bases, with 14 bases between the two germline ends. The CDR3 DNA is TGTGCCAGCAGGGAGACAGGATGGGATGGCTACACCTTC. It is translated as CASRETGWDGYTF.

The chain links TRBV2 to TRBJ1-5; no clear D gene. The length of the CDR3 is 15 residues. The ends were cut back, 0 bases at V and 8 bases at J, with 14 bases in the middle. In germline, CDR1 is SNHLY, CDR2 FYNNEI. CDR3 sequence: CASSEAGAPGEPQHF. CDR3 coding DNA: TGTGCCAGCAGTGAAGCCGGAGCCCCTGGAGAGCCCCAGCATTTT.

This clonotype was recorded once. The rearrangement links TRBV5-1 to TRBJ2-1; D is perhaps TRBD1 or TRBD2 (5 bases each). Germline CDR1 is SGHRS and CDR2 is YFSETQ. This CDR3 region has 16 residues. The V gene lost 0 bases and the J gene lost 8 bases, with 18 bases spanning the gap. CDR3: CASSLGGVRGAHEQFF. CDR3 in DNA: TGCGCCAGCAGCTTGGGAGGAGTCCGAGGGGCTCATGAGCAGTTCTTC. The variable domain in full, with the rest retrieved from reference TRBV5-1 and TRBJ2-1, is KAGVTQTPRYLIKTRGQQVTLSCSPISGHRSVSWYQQTPGQGLQFLFEYFSETQRNKGNFPGRFSGRQFSNSRSEMNVSTLELGDSALYLCASSLGGVRGAHEQFFGPGTRLTVL.

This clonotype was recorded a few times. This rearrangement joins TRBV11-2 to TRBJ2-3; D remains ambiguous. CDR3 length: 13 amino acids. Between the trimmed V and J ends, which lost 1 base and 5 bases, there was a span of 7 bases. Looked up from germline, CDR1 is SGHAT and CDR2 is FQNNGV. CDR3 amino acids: CASSLVFGDTQYF. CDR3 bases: TGTGCCAGCAGCTTAGTCTTCGGAGATACGCAGTATTTT.

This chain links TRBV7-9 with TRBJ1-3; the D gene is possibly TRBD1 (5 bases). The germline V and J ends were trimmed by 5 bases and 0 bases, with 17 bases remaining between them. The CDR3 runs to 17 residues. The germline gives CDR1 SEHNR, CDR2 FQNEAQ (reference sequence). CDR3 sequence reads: CASSMSTGTSSGNTIYF. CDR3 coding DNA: TGTGCCAGCAGCATGTCTACGGGGACCAGCTCTGGAAACACCATATATTTT.